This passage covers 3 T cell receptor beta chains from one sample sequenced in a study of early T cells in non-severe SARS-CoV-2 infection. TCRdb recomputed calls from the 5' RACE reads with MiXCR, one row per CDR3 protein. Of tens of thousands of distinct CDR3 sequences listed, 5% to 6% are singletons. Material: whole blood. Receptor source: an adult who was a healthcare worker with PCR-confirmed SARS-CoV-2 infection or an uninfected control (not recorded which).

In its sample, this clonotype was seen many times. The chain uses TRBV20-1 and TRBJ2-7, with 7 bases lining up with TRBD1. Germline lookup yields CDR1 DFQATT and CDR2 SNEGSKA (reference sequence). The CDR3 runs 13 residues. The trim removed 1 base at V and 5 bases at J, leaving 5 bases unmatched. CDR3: CSARGDRDHEQYF. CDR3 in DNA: TGCAGTGCTAGAGGAGACAGGGATCACGAGCAGTACTTC.

For the CDR3, the DNA is TGCAGTGCTTCTCCTCCTGGGGCCAACGTCCTGACTTTC. This translates into CSASPPGANVLTF. The chain joins TRBV20-1 to TRBJ2-6; D remains ambiguous. V lost 5 bases to trimming and J lost 2 bases, with 7 bases between them. The CDR3 loop spans 13 amino acids. Looked up from germline, CDR1 is DFQATT and CDR2 is SNEGSKA (reference sequence).

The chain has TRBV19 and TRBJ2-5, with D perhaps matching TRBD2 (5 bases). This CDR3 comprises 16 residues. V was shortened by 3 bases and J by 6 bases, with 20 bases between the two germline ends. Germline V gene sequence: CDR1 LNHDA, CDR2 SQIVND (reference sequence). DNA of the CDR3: TGTGCCAGTAGTATGCACCCGGGCAGCGGAGTTAAGACCCAGTACTTC. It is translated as CASSMHPGSGVKTQYF. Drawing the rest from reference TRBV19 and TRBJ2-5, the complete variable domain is DGGITQSPKYLFRKEGQNVTLSCEQNLNHDAMYWYRQDPGQGLRLIYYSQIVNDFQKGDIAEGYSVSREKKESFPLTVTSAQKNPTAFYLCASSMHPGSGVKTQYFGPGTRLLVL.